A single sample gave rise to the 17 T cell receptor beta chains below, sequenced in a study of T cells in Graves' hyperthyroidism and ophthalmopathy. Amplified TCR beta CDR3 regions came from RNA transcripts. When the TCR CDR3 underwent first-round RT-PCR, the HTBI primer set was used. TCRdb analysed the multiplex PCR reads with MiXCR anew, one entry per CDR3 protein. The sample has around 500,000 distinct CDR3 sequences; 11% to 15% are singletons. Material: blood. The receptors here all came from a woman aged 35 to 49 with Graves' hyperthyroidism.

This clonotype was counted a few times. The V call is TRBV5-6, the J call TRBJ1-6, with D possibly TRBD1 on 5 matching bases. Trimming cost V 0 bases and J 7 bases, with 11 bases left between them. The CDR3 is 15 residues long. CDR1 is SGHDT, CDR2 YYEEEE, per germline. In DNA form, the CDR3 reads TGTGCCAGCAGCTTGGAGGGGCCCGGGAATTCACCCCTCCACTTT. It is translated as CASSLEGPGNSPLHF.

In the case of this clonotype: Being one base from a much bigger clone, this may be a read error. The gene calls are TRBV3-1 and TRBJ2-2; 12 positions match TRBD2. Germline lookup yields CDR1 LGHDT and CDR2 YNNKEL (reference sequence). The CDR3 is 19 amino acids. The V segment lost 2 bases and the J segment 2 bases; nucleotides outside the gene matches: 9. CDR3 bases: TGTGCCAGCAGCCAAACCGCCGGACTAGCGGGATACAACACCGGGGAGCTGTTTTTT. It translates to CASSQTAGLAGYNTGELFF.

This clonotype has only a few counts. The V and J genes are TRBV6-2 or TRBV6-3 and TRBJ2-1; 11 bases agree with TRBD2. Germline V gene data show CDR1 as MNHEY and CDR2 as SVGEGT. The CDR3 is 15 amino acids. Trimming removed 2 bases from V and 9 bases from J; junction bases left unmatched: 6. The CDR3 bases are TGTGCCAGCAGTTACGGACTAGCGGGTAGATCTGAGCAGTTCTTC. As protein: CASSYGLAGRSEQFF.

The chain carries TRBV7-2 and TRBJ1-3; 10 positions match TRBD1. Per germline, CDR1 SGHTA and CDR2 FQGNSA. Trimming at V came to 6 bases and at J to 0 bases, leaving 5 bases not matched to a gene. This CDR3 is 16 amino acids long. The CDR3 bases are TGTGCCAGCAGTACCGGACAGGGGGACTCTGGAAACACCATATATTTT. As protein: CASSTGQGDSGNTIYF.

This clonotype was seen many times. The DNA for the CDR3 is TGTGCCGGCGGGGCCCCTCCTTTAACTGAAGCTTTCTTT. It is translated as CAGGAPPLTEAFF. The rearrangement joins TRBV6-1 to TRBJ1-1, with a possible D match to TRBD1 (5 bases). In germline, CDR1 is MNHNS, CDR2 SASEGT. The CDR3 has 13 residues. Trimming stripped 11 bases from V and 5 bases from J, with 18 bases between.

This clonotype showed up many times. Written as DNA, the CDR3 is TGTGCCAGCAGGGGGACAGGGGGGACTGAAGCTTTCTTT. Its protein product is CASRGTGGTEAFF. J is TRBJ1-1 and V is TRBV2, with 11 nucleotides matching TRBD1. The CDR3 loop spans 13 amino acids. Losses at the gene ends were 6 bases for V and 5 bases for J; bases not matched to a gene: 2. Germline-derived CDR1 and CDR2 are SNHLY and FYNNEI.

The chain joins TRBV14 to TRBJ1-2; perhaps TRBD1 as D (5 bases). Germline lookup yields CDR1 SGHDN and CDR2 FVKESK. CDR3 length: 15 amino acids. With 2 bases removed from V and 3 bases from J, the gap between germline ends came to 13 bases. CDR3 coding DNA: TGTGCCAGCAGCCAATTGATCACGGGGGACTATGGCTACACCTTC. Translation: CASSQLITGDYGYTF.

This clonotype was recorded many times. This chain uses TRBV5-1 with TRBJ2-3; D is unclear. The CDR3 length is 16 residues. Germline V gene lookup returns CDR1 SGHRS and CDR2 YFSETQ. Trimming left V 0 bases short and J 0 bases short, with 11 bases between. The DNA of the CDR3 is TGCGCCAGCAGCTTGGCCCCGGCTGCTAGCACAGATACGCAGTATTTT. Amino acid sequence: CASSLAPAASTDTQYF. Combining the CDR3 with reference TRBV5-1 and TRBJ2-3 gives the whole variable domain KAGVTQTPRYLIKTRGQQVTLSCSPISGHRSVSWYQQTPGQGLQFLFEYFSETQRNKGNFPGRFSGRQFSNSRSEMNVSTLELGDSALYLCASSLAPAASTDTQYFGPGTRLTVL.

This clonotype was seen ten or more times. This sequence joins TRBV28 and TRBJ2-5; TRBD1 aligns across 7 bases. CDR3 length: 13 residues. The V gene end was trimmed by 5 bases and the J gene end by 0 bases; junction bases not matched to a gene: 0. Per germline, CDR1 MDHEN and CDR2 SYDVKM. Here the CDR3 reads CASSGQDQETQYF. The CDR3 coding sequence is TGTGCCAGCAGTGGACAGGACCAAGAGACCCAGTACTTC. Full variable domain (remainder filled in from reference TRBV28 and TRBJ2-5): DVKVTQSSRYLVKRTGEKVFLECVQDMDHENMFWYRQDPGLGLRLIYFSYDVKMKEKGDIPEGYSVSREKKERFSLILESASTNQTSMYLCASSGQDQETQYFGPGTRLLVL.

This clonotype occurred a few times. The chain combines TRBV5-1 with TRBJ2-1; 11 positions match TRBD1. J gave up 4 bases and V 4 bases, and 16 bases lay outside the gene matches. The germline CDR1 and CDR2 sequences are SGHRS and YFSETQ. The CDR3 length is 19 residues. The CDR3 nucleotides are TGCGCCAGCAGCCTCCGGACAGGGGGCTACCTATCACCTTACAATGAGCAGTTCTTC. Translated, it gives CASSLRTGGYLSPYNEQFF. The full variable domain, its missing parts supplied by reference TRBV5-1 and TRBJ2-1, is KAGVTQTPRYLIKTRGQQVTLSCSPISGHRSVSWYQQTPGQGLQFLFEYFSETQRNKGNFPGRFSGRQFSNSRSEMNVSTLELGDSALYLCASSLRTGGYLSPYNEQFFGPGTRLTVL.

This clonotype has only a few counts. The genes are TRBV20-1 and TRBJ2-4, with 10 bases matching TRBD2. The germline V gene has CDR1 DFQATT and CDR2 SNEGSKA (reference sequence). CDR3 length: 19 residues. Trimming removed 6 bases from V and 0 bases from J; junction bases left unmatched: 17. Written as DNA, the CDR3 is TGCAGTGCGCAAACCCCACTAGCGGGGATACCGCTAGCCAAAAACATTCAGTACTTC. Protein: CSAQTPLAGIPLAKNIQYF.

This clonotype appeared many times. V is TRBV10-3 and J is TRBJ2-3; tentatively, D is TRBD1 or TRBD2 (7 bases each). From germline, CDR1 is ENHRY and CDR2 SYGVKD. Trimming left V 11 bases short and J 2 bases short, with 14 bases between. This CDR3 has 13 amino acids. CDR3 nucleotide sequence: TGTGCCGGGGGGGGACAGAACACAGATACGCAGTATTTT. Protein: CAGGGQNTDTQYF.

V gene TRBV20-1 combines with J gene TRBJ1-1; a possible D gene is TRBD1 (6 bases). V was trimmed by 0 bases and J by 5 bases, leaving 13 bases between them. From germline, CDR1 is DFQATT and CDR2 SNEGSKA (reference sequence). The CDR3 sequence is 14 residues long. The CDR3 bases are TGCAGTGCTAGAGATGACAGGCCGAAAACTGAAGCTTTCTTT. Encoded protein: CSARDDRPKTEAFF.

This clonotype was detected ten times or more. The V and J genes are TRBV28 and TRBJ2-1, with TRBD2 identical over 8 bases. Trimming cost V 10 bases and J 2 bases; bases outside gene matches: 10. Germline V gene lookup returns CDR1 MDHEN and CDR2 SYDVKM. The CDR3 has 15 amino acids. The CDR3 DNA sequence: TGTGCCACTCGACGGGGGGGAGGACCCTACAATGAGCAGTTCTTC. Translation: CATRRGGGPYNEQFF.

The V and J genes are TRBV5-4 and TRBJ2-5; TRBD2 agrees at 8 bases. In germline, CDR1 is SGHNT, CDR2 YYREEE (reference sequence). This CDR3 spans 14 amino acids. Trimming removed 0 bases from V and 5 bases from J; junction bases left unmatched: 3. The CDR3 protein is CASSLEREPETQYF. The CDR3 DNA sequence: TGTGCCAGCAGCTTGGAGCGGGAGCCGGAGACCCAGTACTTC.

Only a few counts were recorded for this clonotype. V is TRBV2 and J is TRBJ1-6, with 9 bases matching TRBD1. This CDR3 is built from 14 residues. Germline CDR1 and CDR2: SNHLY and FYNNEI. V lost 6 bases, J lost 10 bases, and 7 bases stayed unmatched. The chain's CDR3 is CASRPGQGSSPLHF. The DNA of the CDR3 is TGTGCCAGCAGACCGGGACAGGGCAGCTCACCCCTCCACTTT.

This clonotype was recorded at least ten times. V is TRBV20-1 and J is TRBJ2-3; TRBD1 aligns across 11 bases. J gave up 4 bases and V 6 bases, and 6 bases lay outside the gene matches. The CDR3 spans 14 residues. CDR1 is DFQATT, CDR2 SNEGSKA, per germline (reference sequence). The CDR3 DNA follows: TGCAGTGCGACGGGACAGGGGGGTCCAGATACGCAGTATTTT. Its protein product is CSATGQGGPDTQYF.